This is a list of T cell receptor beta chains from one sample in a study of CD8 T cells in Susac syndrome. Via MiXCR, TCRdb re-called the immunoSEQ multiplex PCR reads, giving one row per CDR3 protein. The sample carries about 200,000 distinct CDR3 sequences, about 93% recorded once. The sample consisted of CD8+ T cells from PBMCs. The receptors stem from a human donor with multiple sclerosis. Each CDR3 is given with its conserved first and last residue. A D gene is named only where the DNA matches it firmly. Clone size is given for some rows only: seen once, a few or many times, or a class if the clone is expanded.

j_call v_call d_call clone_size cdr3_nt cdr3_aa
TRBJ2-5 TRBV6-5 TRBD1 . TGTGCCAGCAGTCCCGGGACAGGGTACCAGACCCAGTACTTC CASSPGTGYQTQYF
TRBJ2-1 TRBV2 TRBD2 . TGTGCCAGCCGGACTAGCGTTGTTGAGCAGTTCTTC CASRTSVVEQFF
TRBJ2-1 TRBV7-3 TRBD2 once TGTGCCAGCAGCTTAGGTTTGTGGGAGGGCCAGGATGAGCAGTTCTTC CASSLGLWEGQDEQFF
TRBJ2-5 TRBV12-3/TRBV12-4 TRBD1 . TGTGCCAGCAGTCCGAGGGGACAGGACCAAGAGACCCAGTACTTC CASSPRGQDQETQYF
TRBJ2-5 TRBV3-1 . once TGTGCCAGCAGCCAAGATCTCCCCCATAGCGGAAAAGAGACCCAGTACTTC CASSQDLPHSGKETQYF
TRBJ1-4 TRBV27 TRBD1 . TGTGCCAGCAGTTTAGGACCGGGACAGGTTAATGAAAAACTGTTTTTT CASSLGPGQVNEKLFF
TRBJ2-5 TRBV29-1 . . TGCAGCGTTGAAATTGGCGGGACGGGGCCAACAGAGACCCAGTACTTC CSVEIGGTGPTETQYF
TRBJ1-5 TRBV27 . . TGTGCCAGCAGTTTTGGGATATATCAGCCCCAGCATTTT CASSFGIYQPQHF
TRBJ1-2 TRBV27 . . TGTGCCAGCAGTTTATCCCCAAATTATGGCTACACCTTC CASSLSPNYGYTF
TRBJ1-2 TRBV20-1 . . TGCAGTGCTAGATCAGGCAGCGTCTATGGCTACACCTTC CSARSGSVYGYTF
TRBJ1-3 TRBV4-2 . . TGTGCCAGCAGCCAAACGGGGCACTCTGGAAACACCATATATTTT CASSQTGHSGNTIYF
TRBJ2-1 TRBV7-7 TRBD1 . TGTGCTAGCAGCTTAGACCGACAGGGTGCCAATGAGCAGTTCTTC CASSLDRQGANEQFF
TRBJ2-5 TRBV6-5 TRBD1 . TGTGCCAGCAGTCCCGGACAGGGGGTCGGGACCCAGTACTTC CASSPGQGVGTQYF
TRBJ1-6 TRBV6-5 TRBD1 once TGTGCCAGCAGTTACCTTACAGGGGTGATTTCACCCCTCCACTTT CASSYLTGVISPLHF
TRBJ2-5 TRBV28 TRBD2 once TGTGCCAGCAGTACTCTAGCGGGGGAAGAGACCCAGTACTTC CASSTLAGEETQYF
TRBJ1-2 TRBV6-6 . . TGTGCCAGCAGTTACTCGACAGTATCCCGACGTGGCTACACCTTC CASSYSTVSRRGYTF